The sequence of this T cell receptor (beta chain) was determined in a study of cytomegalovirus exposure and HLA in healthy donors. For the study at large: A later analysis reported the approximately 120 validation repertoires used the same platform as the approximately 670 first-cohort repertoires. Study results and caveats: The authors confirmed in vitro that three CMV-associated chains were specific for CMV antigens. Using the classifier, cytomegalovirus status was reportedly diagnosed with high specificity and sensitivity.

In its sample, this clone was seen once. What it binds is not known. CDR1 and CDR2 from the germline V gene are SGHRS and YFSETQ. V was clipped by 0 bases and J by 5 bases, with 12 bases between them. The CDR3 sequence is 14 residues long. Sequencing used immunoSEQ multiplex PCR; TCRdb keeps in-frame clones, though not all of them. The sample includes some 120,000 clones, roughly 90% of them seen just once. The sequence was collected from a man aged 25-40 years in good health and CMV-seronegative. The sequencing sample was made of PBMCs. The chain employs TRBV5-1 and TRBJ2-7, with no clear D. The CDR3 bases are TGCGCCAGCAGCTTGGCGATCCAACTTGACGAGCAGTACTTC. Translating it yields CASSLAIQLDEQYF.